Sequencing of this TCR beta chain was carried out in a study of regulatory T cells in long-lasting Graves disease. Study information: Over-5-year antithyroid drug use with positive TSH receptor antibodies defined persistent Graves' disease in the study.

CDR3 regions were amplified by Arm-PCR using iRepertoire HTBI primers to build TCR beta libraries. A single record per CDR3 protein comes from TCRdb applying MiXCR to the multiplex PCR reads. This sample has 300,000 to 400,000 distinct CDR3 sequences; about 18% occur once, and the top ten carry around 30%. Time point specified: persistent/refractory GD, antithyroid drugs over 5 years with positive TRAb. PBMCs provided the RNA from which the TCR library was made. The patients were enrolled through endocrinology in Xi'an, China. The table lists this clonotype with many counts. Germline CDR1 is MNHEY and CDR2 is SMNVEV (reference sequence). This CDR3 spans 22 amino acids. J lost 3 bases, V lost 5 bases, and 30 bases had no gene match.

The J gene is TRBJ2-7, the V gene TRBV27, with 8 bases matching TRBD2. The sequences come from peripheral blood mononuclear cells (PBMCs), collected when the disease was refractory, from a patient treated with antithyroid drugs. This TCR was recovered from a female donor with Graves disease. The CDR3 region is CASSRLARGIEIISGASYEQYF. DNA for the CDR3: TGTGCCAGCAGTCGATTAGCCCGCGGGATTGAAATAATTAGCGGGGCGAGCTACGAGCAGTACTTC.